This TCR beta chain was sequenced during a study of PD-L1 blockade in urothelial cancer. The CDR3 sequence is 13 residues long. Germline-derived CDR1 and CDR2 are SGHTA and FQGNSA. V dropped 5 bases and J dropped 4 bases, with 11 bases sitting between them. Sequencing used immunoSEQ multiplex PCR; TCRdb keeps in-frame clones, though not all of them. The sample consists of around 48,000 clones, approximately 86% of them appearing once. This clone came up a few times. Noted time point: peripheral blood 6 weeks after treatment start. The sequences come from PBMCs, collected around atezolizumab (anti-PD-L1) treatment. This TCR derives from a man between 60 and 70 years old with urothelial cancer. The chain couples TRBV7-2 to TRBJ1-2; D is unclear. CDR3 sequence: CASSGLRVYGYTF. In DNA form, the CDR3 reads TGTGCCAGCAGCGGACTACGGGTCTATGGCTACACCTTC. The whole variable domain, remainder taken from reference TRBV7-2 and TRBJ1-2, is GAGVSQSPSNKVTEKGKDVELRCDPISGHTALYWYRQSLGQGLEFLIYFQGNSAPDKSGLPSDRFSAERTGGSVSTLTIQRTQQEDSAVYLCASSGLRVYGYTFGSGTRLTVV.